This TCR beta chain was recorded in a study of blood T cell repertoires in COVID-19. In the study overall: COVID-19 samples collected from the United States, Italy and Spain covered acute and convalescent phases. From T cells, B-cell-depleted T cells, or PBMCs came the material, which was cDNA or gDNA.

Seattle patient enrollment occurred during active infection, with longitudinal follow-up thereafter. Authors' analysis steps: Counts of nucleated cells, estimated from reference gene primer amplification, were obtained. The repertoire was sequenced with immunoSEQ multiplex PCR; TCRdb's copy has only in-frame clones and lacks some. V and J calls and clone size follow that table, whereas D and trimming were derived from the DNA. The table has some 180,000 clones, around 90% seen once. This CDR3 has 18 residues. V lost 4 bases, J lost 7 bases, and 23 bases lay in between. Germline CDR1 reads LGHNA; CDR2 reads YSLEER.

This clonotype was obtained from a woman over 75 with COVID-19, enrolled during active disease. This rearrangement joins TRBV4-3 to TRBJ1-6, with D possibly TRBD1 on 5 matching bases. The specimen was peripheral blood. CDR3 sequence reads: CASSPDLTGLSANSPLHF. CDR3 nucleotides: TGCGCCAGCAGCCCTGACTTAACGGGACTTTCAGCGAATTCACCCCTCCACTTT.